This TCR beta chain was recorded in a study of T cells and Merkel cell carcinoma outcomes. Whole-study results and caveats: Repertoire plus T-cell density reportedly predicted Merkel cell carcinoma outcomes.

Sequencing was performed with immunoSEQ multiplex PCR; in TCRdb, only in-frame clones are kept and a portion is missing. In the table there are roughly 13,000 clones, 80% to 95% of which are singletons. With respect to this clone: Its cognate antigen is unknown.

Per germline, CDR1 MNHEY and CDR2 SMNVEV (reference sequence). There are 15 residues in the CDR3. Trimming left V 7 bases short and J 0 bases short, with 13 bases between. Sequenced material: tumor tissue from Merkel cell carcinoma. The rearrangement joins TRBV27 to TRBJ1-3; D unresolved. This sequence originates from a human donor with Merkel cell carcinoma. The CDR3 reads CASMPRLFSGNTIYF. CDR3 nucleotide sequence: TGTGCCAGCATGCCACGGCTTTTCTCTGGAAACACCATATATTTT.